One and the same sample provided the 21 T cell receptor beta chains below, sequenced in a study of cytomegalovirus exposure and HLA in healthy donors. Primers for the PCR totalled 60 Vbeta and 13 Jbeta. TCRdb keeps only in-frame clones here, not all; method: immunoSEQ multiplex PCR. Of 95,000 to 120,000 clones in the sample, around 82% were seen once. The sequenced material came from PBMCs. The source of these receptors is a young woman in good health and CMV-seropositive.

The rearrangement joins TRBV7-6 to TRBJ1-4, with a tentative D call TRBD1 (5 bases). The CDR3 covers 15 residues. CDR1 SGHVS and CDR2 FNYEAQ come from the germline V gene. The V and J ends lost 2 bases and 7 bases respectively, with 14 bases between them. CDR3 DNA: TGTGCCAGCAGCTTACGAGTCGGCGGGGGTGAAAAACTGTTTTTT. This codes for CASSLRVGGGEKLFF. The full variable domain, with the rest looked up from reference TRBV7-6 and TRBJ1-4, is GAGVSQSPRYKVTKRGQDVALRCDPISGHVSLYWYRQALGQGPEFLTYFNYEAQQDKSGLPNDRFSAERPEGSISTLTIQRTEQRDSAMYRCASSLRVGGGEKLFFGSGTQLSVL.

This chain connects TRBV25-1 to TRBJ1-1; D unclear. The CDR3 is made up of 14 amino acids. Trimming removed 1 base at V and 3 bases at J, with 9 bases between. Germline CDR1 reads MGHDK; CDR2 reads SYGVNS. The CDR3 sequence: CASSESYRYTEAFF. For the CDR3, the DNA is TGTGCCAGCAGTGAATCGTATAGATACACTGAAGCTTTCTTT.

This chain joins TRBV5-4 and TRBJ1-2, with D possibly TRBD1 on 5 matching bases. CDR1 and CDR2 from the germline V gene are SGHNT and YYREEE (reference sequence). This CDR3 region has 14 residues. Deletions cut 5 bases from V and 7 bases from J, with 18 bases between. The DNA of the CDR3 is TGTGCCAGCAGTTCTGAATTAGGGGAGGGTGGCTACACCTTC. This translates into CASSSELGEGGYTF.

Here the CDR3 reads CSVATGLTDTQYF. In DNA, the CDR3 is TGCAGCGTCGCTACGGGTCTCACAGATACGCAGTATTTT. V gene TRBV29-1 combines with J gene TRBJ2-3, with unresolved D. This CDR3 contains 13 residues. V was cut by 6 bases and J by 2 bases, with 12 bases left in between. Germline loops: CDR1 SQVTM, CDR2 ANQGSEA.

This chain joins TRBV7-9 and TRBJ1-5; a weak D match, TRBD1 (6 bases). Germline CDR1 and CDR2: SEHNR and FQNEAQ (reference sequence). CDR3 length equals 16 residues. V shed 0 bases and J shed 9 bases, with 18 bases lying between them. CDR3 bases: TGTGCCAGCAGCTTAGCTACGGACAGCTACCTTGCGCCCCAGCATTTT. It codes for CASSLATDSYLAPQHF.

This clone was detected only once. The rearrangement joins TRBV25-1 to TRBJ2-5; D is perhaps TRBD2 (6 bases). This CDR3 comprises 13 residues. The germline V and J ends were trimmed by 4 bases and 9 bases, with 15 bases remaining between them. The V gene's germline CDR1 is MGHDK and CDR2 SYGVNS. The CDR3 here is CASSGLGGVPQYF. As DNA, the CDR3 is TGTGCCAGCAGTGGACTAGGAGGCGTGCCCCAGTACTTC.

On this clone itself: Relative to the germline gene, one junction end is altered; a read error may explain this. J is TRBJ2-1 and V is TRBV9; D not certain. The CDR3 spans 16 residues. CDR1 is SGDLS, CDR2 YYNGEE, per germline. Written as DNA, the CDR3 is TGTGCCAGCAGCGTCAGTCCCGGTGGTAGCTACGATGAGCAGTTCTTC. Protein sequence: CASSVSPGGSYDEQFF.

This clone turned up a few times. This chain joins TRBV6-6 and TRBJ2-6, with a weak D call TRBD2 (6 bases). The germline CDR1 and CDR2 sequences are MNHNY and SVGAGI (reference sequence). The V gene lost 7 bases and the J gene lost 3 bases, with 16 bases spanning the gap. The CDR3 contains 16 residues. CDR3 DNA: TGTGCCAGCACCCCGGCAGGAGGGGATGGGGCCAACGTCCTGACTTTC. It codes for CASTPAGGDGANVLTF.

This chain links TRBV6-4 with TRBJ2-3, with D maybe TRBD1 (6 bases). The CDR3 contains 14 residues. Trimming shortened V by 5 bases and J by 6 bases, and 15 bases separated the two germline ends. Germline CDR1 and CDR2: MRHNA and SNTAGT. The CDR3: CASSPTQGTDTQYF. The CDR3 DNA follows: TGTGCCAGCAGTCCAACCCAGGGGACCGATACGCAGTATTTT.

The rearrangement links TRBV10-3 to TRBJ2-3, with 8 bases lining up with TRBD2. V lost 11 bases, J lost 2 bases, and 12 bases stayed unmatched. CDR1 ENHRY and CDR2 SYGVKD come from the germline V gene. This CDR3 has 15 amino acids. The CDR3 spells CASSGGEGFTDTQYF. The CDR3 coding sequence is TGTGCCTCCTCGGGAGGGGAGGGATTCACAGATACGCAGTATTTT.

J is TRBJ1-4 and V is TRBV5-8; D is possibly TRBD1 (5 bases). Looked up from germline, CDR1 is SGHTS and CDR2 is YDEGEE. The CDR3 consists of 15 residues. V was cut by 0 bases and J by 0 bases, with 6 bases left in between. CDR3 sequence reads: CASSLGQPTNEKLFF. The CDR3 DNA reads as TGTGCCAGCAGCTTGGGACAGCCAACTAATGAAAAACTGTTTTTT.

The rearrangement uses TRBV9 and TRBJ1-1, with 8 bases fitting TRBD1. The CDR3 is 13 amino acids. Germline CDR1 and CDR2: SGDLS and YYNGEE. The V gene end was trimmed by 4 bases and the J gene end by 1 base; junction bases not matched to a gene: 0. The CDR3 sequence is CASSQGANTEAFF. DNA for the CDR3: TGTGCCAGCAGCCAGGGGGCGAACACTGAAGCTTTCTTT. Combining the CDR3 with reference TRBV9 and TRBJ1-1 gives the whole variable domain DSGVTQTPKHLITATGQRVTLRCSPRSGDLSVYWYQQSLDQGLQFLIQYYNGEERAKGNILERFSAQQFPDLHSELNLSSLELGDSALYFCASSQGANTEAFFGQGTRLTVV.

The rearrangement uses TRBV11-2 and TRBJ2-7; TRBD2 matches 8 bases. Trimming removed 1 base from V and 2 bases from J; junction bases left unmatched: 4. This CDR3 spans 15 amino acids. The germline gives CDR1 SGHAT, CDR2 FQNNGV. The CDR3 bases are TGTGCCAGCAGCTTAGCACTAGCGGCCACCTACGAGCAGTACTTC. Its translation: CASSLALAATYEQYF.

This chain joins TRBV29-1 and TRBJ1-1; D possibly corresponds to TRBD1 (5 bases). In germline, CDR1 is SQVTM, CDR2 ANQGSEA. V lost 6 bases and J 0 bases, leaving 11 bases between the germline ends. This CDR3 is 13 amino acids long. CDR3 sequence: CSVDRLVNTEAFF. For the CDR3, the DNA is TGCAGCGTCGACAGACTGGTGAACACTGAAGCTTTCTTT.

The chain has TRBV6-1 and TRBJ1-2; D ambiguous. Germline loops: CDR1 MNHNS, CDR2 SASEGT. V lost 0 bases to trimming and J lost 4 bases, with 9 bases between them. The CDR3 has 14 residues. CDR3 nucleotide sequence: TGTGCCAGCAGTGAAGCGCCCAGAATCTATGGCTACACCTTC. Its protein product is CASSEAPRIYGYTF.

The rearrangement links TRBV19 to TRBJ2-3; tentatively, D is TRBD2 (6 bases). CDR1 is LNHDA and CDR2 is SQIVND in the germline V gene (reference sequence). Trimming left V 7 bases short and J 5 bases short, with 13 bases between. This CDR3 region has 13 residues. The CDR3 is CASIGGVGDTQYF. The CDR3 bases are TGTGCCAGTATCGGGGGAGTAGGAGATACGCAGTATTTT. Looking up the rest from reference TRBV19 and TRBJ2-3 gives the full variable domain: DGGITQSPKYLFRKEGQNVTLSCEQNLNHDAMYWYRQDPGQGLRLIYYSQIVNDFQKGDIAEGYSVSREKKESFPLTVTSAQKNPTAFYLCASIGGVGDTQYFGPGTRLTVL.

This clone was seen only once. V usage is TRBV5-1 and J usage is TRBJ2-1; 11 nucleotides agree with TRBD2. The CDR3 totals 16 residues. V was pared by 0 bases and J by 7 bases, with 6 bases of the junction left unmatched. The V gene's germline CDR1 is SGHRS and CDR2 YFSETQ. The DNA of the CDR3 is TGCGCCAGCAGCTTGGTAGTAGCGGGGGGGGGAAATGAGCAGTTCTTC. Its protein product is CASSLVVAGGGNEQFF.

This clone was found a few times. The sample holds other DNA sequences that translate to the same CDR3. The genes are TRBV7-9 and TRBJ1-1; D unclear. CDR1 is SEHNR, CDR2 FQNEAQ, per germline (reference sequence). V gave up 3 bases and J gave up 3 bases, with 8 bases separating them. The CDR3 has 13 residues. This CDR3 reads CASSFSEDTEAFF. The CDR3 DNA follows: TGTGCCAGCAGCTTTTCAGAAGACACTGAAGCTTTCTTT.

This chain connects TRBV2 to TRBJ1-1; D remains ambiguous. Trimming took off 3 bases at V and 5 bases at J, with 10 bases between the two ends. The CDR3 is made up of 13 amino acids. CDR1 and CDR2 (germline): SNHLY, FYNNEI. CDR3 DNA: TGTGCCAGCAGTGACTTCGGGTATACTGAAGCTTTCTTT. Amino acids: CASSDFGYTEAFF.

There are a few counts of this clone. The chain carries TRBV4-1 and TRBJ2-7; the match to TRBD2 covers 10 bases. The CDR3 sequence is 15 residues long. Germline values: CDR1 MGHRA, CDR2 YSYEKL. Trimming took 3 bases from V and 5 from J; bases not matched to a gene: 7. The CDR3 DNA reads TGCGCCAGCAGCCACCTAACTAGCGGGATTAACGAGCAGTACTTC. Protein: CASSHLTSGINEQYF.

CDR3 nucleotide sequence: TGTGCCAGCAGCTGGGGCGGGGGGGATACGCAGTATTTT. Its protein is CASSWGGGDTQYF. The chain links TRBV5-8 to TRBJ2-3; 8 bases map to TRBD2. After removal of 3 bases from V and 6 bases from J, the junction contained 3 bases not matched to a gene. The CDR3 spans 13 residues. Germline CDR1 and CDR2: SGHTS and YDEGEE.